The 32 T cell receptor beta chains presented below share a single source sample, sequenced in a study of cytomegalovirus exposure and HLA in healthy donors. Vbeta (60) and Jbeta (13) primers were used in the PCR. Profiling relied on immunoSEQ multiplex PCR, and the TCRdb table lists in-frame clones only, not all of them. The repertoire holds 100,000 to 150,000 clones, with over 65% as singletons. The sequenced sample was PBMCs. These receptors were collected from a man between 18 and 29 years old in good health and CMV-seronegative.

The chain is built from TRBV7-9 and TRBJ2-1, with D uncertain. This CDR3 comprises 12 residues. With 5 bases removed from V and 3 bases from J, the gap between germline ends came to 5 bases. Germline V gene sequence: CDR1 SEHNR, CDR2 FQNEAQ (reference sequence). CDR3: CASSLFYNEQFF. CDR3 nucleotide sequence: TGTGCCAGCAGCCTGTTCTACAATGAGCAGTTCTTC.

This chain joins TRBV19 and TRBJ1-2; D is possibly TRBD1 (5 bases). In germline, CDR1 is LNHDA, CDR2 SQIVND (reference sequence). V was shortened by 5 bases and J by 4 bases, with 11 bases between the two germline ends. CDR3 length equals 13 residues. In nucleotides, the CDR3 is TGTGCCAGTAGTGTACCAGGGTTCTATGGCTACACCTTC. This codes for CASSVPGFYGYTF.

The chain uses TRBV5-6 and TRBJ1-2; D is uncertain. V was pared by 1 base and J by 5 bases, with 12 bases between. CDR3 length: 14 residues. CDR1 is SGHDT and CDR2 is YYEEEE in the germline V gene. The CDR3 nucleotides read TGTGCCAGCAGCTTGTGGGAGGCGGATTATGGCTACACCTTC. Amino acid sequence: CASSLWEADYGYTF. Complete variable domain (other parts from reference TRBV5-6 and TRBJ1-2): DAGVTQSPTHLIKTRGQQVTLRCSPKSGHDTVSWYQQALGQGPQFIFQYYEEEERQRGNFPDRFSGHQFPNYSSELNVNALLLGDSALYLCASSLWEADYGYTFGSGTRLTVV.

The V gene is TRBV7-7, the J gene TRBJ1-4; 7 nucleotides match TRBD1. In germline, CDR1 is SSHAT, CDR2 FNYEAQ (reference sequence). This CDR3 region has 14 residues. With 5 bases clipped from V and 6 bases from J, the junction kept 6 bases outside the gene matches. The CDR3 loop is CASSPNRGDEKLFF. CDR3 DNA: TGTGCCAGCAGCCCGAACAGGGGCGATGAAAAACTGTTTTTT.

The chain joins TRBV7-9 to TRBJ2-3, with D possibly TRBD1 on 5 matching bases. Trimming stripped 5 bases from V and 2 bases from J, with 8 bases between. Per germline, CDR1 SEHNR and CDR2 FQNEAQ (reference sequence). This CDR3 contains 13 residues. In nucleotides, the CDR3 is TGTGCCAGCAGCCACAGGATCACAGATACGCAGTATTTT. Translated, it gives CASSHRITDTQYF.

The CDR3 sequence: CSVAQLAGPVDEQYF. The CDR3 DNA follows: TGCAGCGTTGCGCAACTAGCGGGGCCCGTCGACGAGCAGTACTTC. V gene TRBV29-1 combines with J gene TRBJ2-7, with 10 bases that match TRBD2. The CDR3 has 15 residues. The germline gives CDR1 SQVTM, CDR2 ANQGSEA. J was trimmed by 5 bases and V by 4 bases; bases with no gene match: 11.

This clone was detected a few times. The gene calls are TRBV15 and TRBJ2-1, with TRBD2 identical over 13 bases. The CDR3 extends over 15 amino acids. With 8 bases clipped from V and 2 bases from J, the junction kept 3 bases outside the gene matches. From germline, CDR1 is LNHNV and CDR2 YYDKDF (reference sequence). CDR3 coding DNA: TGTGCCACCGGACTAGCGGGGGCCCCCTACAATGAGCAGTTCTTC. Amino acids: CATGLAGAPYNEQFF.

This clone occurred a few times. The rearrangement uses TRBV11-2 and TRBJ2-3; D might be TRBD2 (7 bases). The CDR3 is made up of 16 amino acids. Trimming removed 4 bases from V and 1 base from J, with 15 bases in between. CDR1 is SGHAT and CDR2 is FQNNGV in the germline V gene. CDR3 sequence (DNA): TGTGCCAGCAGCTCCGATGGGGGGGCGGGCACAGATACGCAGTATTTT. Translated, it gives CASSSDGGAGTDTQYF.

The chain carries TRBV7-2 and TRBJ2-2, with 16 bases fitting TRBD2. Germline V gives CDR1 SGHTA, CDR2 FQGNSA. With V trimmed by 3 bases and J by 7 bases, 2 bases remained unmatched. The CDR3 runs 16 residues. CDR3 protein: CASSFGTSGGDGELFF. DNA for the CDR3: TGTGCCAGCAGCTTCGGGACTAGCGGGGGGGACGGGGAGCTGTTTTTT.

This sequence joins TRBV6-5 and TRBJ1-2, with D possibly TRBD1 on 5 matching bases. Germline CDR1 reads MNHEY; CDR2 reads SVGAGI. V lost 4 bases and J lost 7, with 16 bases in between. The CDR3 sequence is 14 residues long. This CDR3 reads CASSSFTSGGGYTF. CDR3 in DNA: TGTGCCAGCAGTTCCTTTACCTCCGGGGGTGGCTACACCTTC.

The CDR3 coding sequence is TGTGCCAGCAGTGAACTCTTCACAGATACGCAGTATTTT. Translating gives CASSELFTDTQYF. The rearrangement uses TRBV9 and TRBJ2-3, with no clear D. The CDR3 totals 13 residues. CDR1 is SGDLS, CDR2 YYNGEE, per germline. With 5 bases removed from V and 2 bases from J, the gap between germline ends came to 9 bases.

CDR3 sequence: CASSGTGGSYEQYF. The CDR3 DNA follows: TGTGCCAGCAGCGGGACAGGGGGTTCCTACGAGCAGTACTTC. The rearrangement links TRBV11-2 to TRBJ2-7; 11 nucleotides match TRBD1. CDR1 and CDR2 (germline): SGHAT, FQNNGV. The CDR3 totals 14 residues. The V gene end was trimmed by 5 bases and the J gene end by 1 base; junction bases not matched to a gene: 1. The full variable domain, with the rest looked up from reference TRBV11-2 and TRBJ2-7, is EAGVAQSPRYKIIEKRQSVAFWCNPISGHATLYWYQQILGQGPKLLIQFQNNGVVDDSQLPKDRFSAERLKGVDSTLKIQPAKLEDSAVYLCASSGTGGSYEQYFGPGTRLTVT.

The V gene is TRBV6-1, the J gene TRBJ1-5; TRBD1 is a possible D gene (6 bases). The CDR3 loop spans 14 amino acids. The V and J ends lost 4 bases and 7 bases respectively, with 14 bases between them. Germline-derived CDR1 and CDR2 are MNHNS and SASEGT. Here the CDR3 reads CASSGRGFGQPQHF. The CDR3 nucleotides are TGTGCCAGCAGTGGCAGGGGTTTCGGACAGCCCCAGCATTTT.

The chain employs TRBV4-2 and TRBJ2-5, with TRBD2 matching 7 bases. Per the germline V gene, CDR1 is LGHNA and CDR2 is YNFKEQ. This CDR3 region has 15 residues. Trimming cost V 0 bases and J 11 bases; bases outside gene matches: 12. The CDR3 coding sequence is TGTGCCAGCAGCCAAGAAGGGTCCTCCCGGGGGGAGCAGTACTTC. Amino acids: CASSQEGSSRGEQYF.

The CDR3 loop is CATRQGGYEQYF. The CDR3 DNA sequence: TGTGCCACACGACAGGGAGGCTACGAGCAGTACTTC. The chain joins TRBV2 to TRBJ2-7; a possible D gene is TRBD1 (7 bases). CDR1 is SNHLY and CDR2 is FYNNEI in the germline V gene. The CDR3 runs 12 residues. V was pared by 10 bases and J by 3 bases, with 13 bases between.

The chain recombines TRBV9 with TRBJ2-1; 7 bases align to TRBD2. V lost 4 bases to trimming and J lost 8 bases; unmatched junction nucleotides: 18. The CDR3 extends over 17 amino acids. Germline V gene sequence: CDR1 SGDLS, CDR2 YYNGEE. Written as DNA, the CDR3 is TGTGCCAGCAGCTCAAAGGGAGGGCCCTTAGGCACCGATGAGCAGTTCTTC. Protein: CASSSKGGPLGTDEQFF.

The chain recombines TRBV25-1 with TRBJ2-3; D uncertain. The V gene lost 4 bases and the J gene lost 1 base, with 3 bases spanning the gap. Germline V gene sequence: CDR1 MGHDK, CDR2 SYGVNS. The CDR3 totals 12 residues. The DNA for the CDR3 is TGTGCCAGCAGTGCGGGCACAGATACGCAGTATTTT. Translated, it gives CASSAGTDTQYF.

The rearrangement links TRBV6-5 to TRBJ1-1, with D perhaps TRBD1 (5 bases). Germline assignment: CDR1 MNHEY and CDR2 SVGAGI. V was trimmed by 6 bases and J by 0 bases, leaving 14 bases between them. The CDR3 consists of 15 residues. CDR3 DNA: TGTGCCAGCAGGCGAGGCGGGACTATGAACACTGAAGCTTTCTTT. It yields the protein CASRRGGTMNTEAFF.

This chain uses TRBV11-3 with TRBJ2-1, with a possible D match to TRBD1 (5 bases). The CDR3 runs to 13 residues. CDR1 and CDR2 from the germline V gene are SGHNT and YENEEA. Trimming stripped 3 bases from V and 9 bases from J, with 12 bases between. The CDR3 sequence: CASSFQGGVEQFF. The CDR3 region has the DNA TGTGCCAGCAGCTTCCAGGGTGGTGTTGAGCAGTTCTTC.

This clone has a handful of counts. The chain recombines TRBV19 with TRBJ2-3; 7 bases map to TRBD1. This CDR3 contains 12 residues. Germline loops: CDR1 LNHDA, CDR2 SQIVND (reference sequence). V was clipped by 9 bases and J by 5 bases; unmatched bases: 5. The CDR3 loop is CASTTGIDTQYF. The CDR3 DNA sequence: TGTGCCAGCACGACAGGGATAGATACGCAGTATTTT.

The CDR3 loop is CASSANRVGYTF. CDR3 in DNA: TGTGCCAGTAGTGCAAACAGGGTGGGCTACACCTTC. V is TRBV19 and J is TRBJ1-2; possibly TRBD1 for D (6 bases). V shed 5 bases and J shed 8 bases, with 12 bases lying between them. This CDR3 spans 12 amino acids. In germline, CDR1 is LNHDA, CDR2 SQIVND (reference sequence).

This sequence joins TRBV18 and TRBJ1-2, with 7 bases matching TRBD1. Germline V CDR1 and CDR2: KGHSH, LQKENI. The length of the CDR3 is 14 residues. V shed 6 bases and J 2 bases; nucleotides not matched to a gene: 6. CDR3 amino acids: CASSETGPNYGYTF. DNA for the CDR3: TGTGCCAGCTCCGAGACAGGGCCAAACTATGGCTACACCTTC.

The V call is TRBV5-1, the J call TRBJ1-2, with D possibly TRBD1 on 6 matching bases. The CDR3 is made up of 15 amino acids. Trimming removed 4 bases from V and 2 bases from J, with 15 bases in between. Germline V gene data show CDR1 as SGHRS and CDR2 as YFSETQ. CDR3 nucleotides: TGCGCCAGCAGCCCAAGGACAGCCGTGAACTATGGCTACACCTTC. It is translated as CASSPRTAVNYGYTF.

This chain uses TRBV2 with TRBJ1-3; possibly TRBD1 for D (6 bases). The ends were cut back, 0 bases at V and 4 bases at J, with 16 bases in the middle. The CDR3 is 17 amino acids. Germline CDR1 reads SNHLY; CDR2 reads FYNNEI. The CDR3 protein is CASSEALRGARGNTIYF. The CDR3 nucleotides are TGTGCCAGCAGTGAAGCGCTTCGGGGGGCGCGGGGAAACACCATATATTTT. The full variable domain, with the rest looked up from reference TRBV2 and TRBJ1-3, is EPEVTQTPSHQVTQMGQEVILRCVPISNHLYFYWYRQILGQKVEFLVSFYNNEISEKSEIFDDQFSVERPDGSNFTLKIRSTKLEDSAMYFCASSEALRGARGNTIYFGEGSWLTVV.

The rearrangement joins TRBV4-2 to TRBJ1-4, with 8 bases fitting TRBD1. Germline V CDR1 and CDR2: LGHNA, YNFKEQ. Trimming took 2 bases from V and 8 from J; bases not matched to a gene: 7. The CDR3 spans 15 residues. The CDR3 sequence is CASSQTTTGAEKLFF. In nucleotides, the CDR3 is TGTGCCAGCAGCCAAACGACGACAGGGGCCGAAAAACTGTTTTTT.

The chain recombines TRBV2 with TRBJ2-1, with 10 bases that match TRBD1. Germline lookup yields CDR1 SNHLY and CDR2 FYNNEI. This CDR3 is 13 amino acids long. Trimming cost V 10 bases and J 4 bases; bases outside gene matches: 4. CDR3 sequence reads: CATGGQGYNEQFF. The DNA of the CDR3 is TGTGCCACCGGGGGACAGGGGTACAATGAGCAGTTCTTC.

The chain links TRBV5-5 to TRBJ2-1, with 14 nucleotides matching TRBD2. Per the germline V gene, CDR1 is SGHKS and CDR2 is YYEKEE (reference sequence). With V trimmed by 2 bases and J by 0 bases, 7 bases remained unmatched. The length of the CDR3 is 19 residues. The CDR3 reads CASSFGTSGGSSSYNEQFF. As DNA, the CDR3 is TGTGCCAGCAGCTTTGGGACTAGCGGGGGCTCGAGCTCCTACAATGAGCAGTTCTTC.

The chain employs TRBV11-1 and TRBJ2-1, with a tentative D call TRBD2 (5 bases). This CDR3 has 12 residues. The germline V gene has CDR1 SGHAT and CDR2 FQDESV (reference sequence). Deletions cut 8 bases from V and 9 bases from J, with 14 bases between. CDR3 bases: TGTGCCAGCTGCGAGGGTTTCGGTGAGCAGTTCTTC. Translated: CASCEGFGEQFF.

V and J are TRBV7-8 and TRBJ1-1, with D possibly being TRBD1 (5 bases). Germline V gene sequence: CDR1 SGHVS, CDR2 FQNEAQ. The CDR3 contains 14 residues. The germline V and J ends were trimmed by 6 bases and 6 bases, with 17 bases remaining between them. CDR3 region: CASRSTVLGAEAFF. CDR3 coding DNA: TGTGCCAGCAGGTCGACAGTCTTAGGGGCTGAAGCTTTCTTT.

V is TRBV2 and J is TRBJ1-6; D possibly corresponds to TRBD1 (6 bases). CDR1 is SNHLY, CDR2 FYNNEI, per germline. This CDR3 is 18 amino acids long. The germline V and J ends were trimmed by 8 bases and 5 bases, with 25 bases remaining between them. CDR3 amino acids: CASGTASLVGGHNSPLHF. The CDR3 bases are TGTGCCAGCGGAACGGCTTCCTTGGTGGGGGGGCATAATTCACCCCTCCACTTT. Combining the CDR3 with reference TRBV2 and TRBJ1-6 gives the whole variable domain EPEVTQTPSHQVTQMGQEVILRCVPISNHLYFYWYRQILGQKVEFLVSFYNNEISEKSEIFDDQFSVERPDGSNFTLKIRSTKLEDSAMYFCASGTASLVGGHNSPLHFGNGTRLTVT.

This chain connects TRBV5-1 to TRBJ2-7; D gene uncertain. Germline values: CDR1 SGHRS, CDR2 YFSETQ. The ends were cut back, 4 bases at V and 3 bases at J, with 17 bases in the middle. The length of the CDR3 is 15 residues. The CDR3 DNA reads TGCGCCAGCAGCCCTCAGGCCTCGCCCGGCTACGAGCAGTACTTC. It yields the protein CASSPQASPGYEQYF.

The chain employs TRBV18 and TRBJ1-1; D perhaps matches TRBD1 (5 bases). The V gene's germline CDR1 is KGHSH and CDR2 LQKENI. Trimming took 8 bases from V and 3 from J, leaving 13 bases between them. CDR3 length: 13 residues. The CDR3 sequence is CASTQETDTEAFF. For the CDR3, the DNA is TGTGCCAGCACACAGGAGACAGACACTGAAGCTTTCTTT.